This is a list of T cell receptor beta chains from one sample in a study of blood T cell repertoires in COVID-19. Data came from immunoSEQ multiplex PCR; TCRdb stores just in-frame clones and leaves some out. The data contain approximately 190,000 clones, over 80% of them singletons. Sequencing was performed on peripheral blood. The source is a woman in her thirties or forties with acute or convalescent COVID-19. CDR3s include the opening cysteine and the closing phenylalanine or tryptophan. D genes are given only for firm matches. The size of a clone is reported for some rows only, either as once, few or many, or as a class for expanded clones.

v_gene	abundance	j_gene	d_gene	CDR3nt	CDR3aa
TRBV10-1	NA	TRBJ2-7	NA	TGCGCCAGCAGTGAAGGGGGGGCGCAGGACGAGCAGTACTTC	CASSEGGAQDEQYF
TRBV9	NA	TRBJ2-3	NA	TGTGCCAGCAGCGCTCGCAATAGAGTGGGGCCTAGCACAGATACGCAGTATTTT	CASSARNRVGPSTDTQYF
TRBV18	NA	TRBJ2-1	TRBD2	TGTGCCAGCTCACCCCGACTAGCGGCCAATGAGCAGTTCTTC	CASSPRLAANEQFF
TRBV24-1	NA	TRBJ1-2	TRBD1	TGTGCCACCAGTGACCCCGACAGGGGGATCGGCTACACCTTC	CATSDPDRGIGYTF
TRBV28	NA	TRBJ1-5	NA	TGTGCCAGCAGGGGCAGTTCGTCTGGATATAGCAATCAGCCCCAGCATTTT	CASRGSSSGYSNQPQHF
TRBV7-2	NA	TRBJ2-3	TRBD1	TGTGCCAGCAGCTTAATCGGACAGGGGGCGTCAGATACGCAGTATTTT	CASSLIGQGASDTQYF
TRBV28	once	TRBJ2-1	TRBD2	TGTGCCAGCAGCGGAAAGGGACTAGCGGGGGCAGTCTCCTACAATGAGCAGTTCTTC	CASSGKGLAGAVSYNEQFF
TRBV12-3/TRBV12-4	NA	TRBJ1-5	NA	TGTGCCAGCAGTTTCACGGGTGGGCAGCCCCAGCATTTT	CASSFTGGQPQHF
TRBV6-6	NA	TRBJ2-7	TRBD1	TGTGCCAGCAGTCCTTCTCCGGGACAGAAATCGCAGGAGCAGTACTTC	CASSPSPGQKSQEQYF
TRBV9	NA	TRBJ1-3	NA	TGTGCCAGCAGCGTAGTACCAGGGTTTTCTGGAAACACCATATATTTT	CASSVVPGFSGNTIYF
TRBV11-2	NA	TRBJ1-4	TRBD1	TGTGCCAGCAGCTTAAGTAACAGGGGGGATGAAAAACTGTTTTTT	CASSLSNRGDEKLFF
TRBV6-5	NA	TRBJ1-5	NA	TGTGCCAGCAGTCGGCGCGGGGTTAGCAATCAGCCCCAGCATTTT	CASSRRGVSNQPQHF
TRBV19	NA	TRBJ1-1	TRBD1	TGTGCCAGTAAATCTGACAGGGACAAGACTGAAGCTTTCTTT	CASKSDRDKTEAFF
TRBV5-1	NA	TRBJ2-2	NA	TGCGCCTGCTGGGAGGGGGACACCGGGGAGCTGTTTTTT	CACWEGDTGELFF
TRBV9	NA	TRBJ2-3	NA	TGTGCCAGCAGCGTTGGTCACGATACTAGCACAGATACGCAGTATTTT	CASSVGHDTSTDTQYF
TRBV7-3	NA	TRBJ1-1	NA	TGTGCCAGCAGCTTAATGGGGGGGCAGAACACTGAAGCTTTCTTT	CASSLMGGQNTEAFF
TRBV7-9	NA	TRBJ2-5	TRBD1	TGTGCCAGCAGCACAAACAGGGGGCGGGAAGAGACCCAGTACTTC	CASSTNRGREETQYF
TRBV5-6	NA	TRBJ1-1	TRBD1	TGTGCCAGCAACTCTATCGACAGGGGAAGATACACTGAAGCTTTCTTT	CASNSIDRGRYTEAFF
TRBV11-2	NA	TRBJ1-2	NA	TGTGCCAGCAGCTTAGATCCCCACCCCACTAGATATGGCTACACCTTC	CASSLDPHPTRYGYTF
TRBV19	NA	TRBJ1-4	TRBD1	TGTGCCAGTAACCGGGACAGGGCATTCGGTGAAAAACTGTTTTTT	CASNRDRAFGEKLFF
TRBV4-1	once	TRBJ1-5	NA	TGCGCCAGCAGCCAAGGAGTTCTGAAGCCCCAGCATTTT	CASSQGVLKPQHF
TRBV4-1	few	TRBJ2-2	NA	TGCGCCAGCAGCCTCTTCGCCGGGGAGCTGTTTTTT	CASSLFAGELFF
TRBV27	few	TRBJ1-2	TRBD1	TGTGCCAGCAGTGCTTTCCCCACAGGGGACGGCTACACCTTC	CASSAFPTGDGYTF
TRBV5-1	NA	TRBJ2-2	NA	TGCGCCAGCAGCTTGGCACAGGTCAATAGCGGGGAGCTGTTTTTT	CASSLAQVNSGELFF
TRBV15	NA	TRBJ1-2	NA	TGTGCCACCAGCAGGGTCGGACAACTCTATGGCTACACCTTC	CATSRVGQLYGYTF
TRBV6-5	NA	TRBJ1-2	TRBD1	TGTGCCAGCAGTTACTCGGTAGTTGGCGCAGGGGGTGGCTACACCTTC	CASSYSVVGAGGGYTF
TRBV5-1	NA	TRBJ2-7	NA	TGCGCCAGCAGCTTGGCAGGACTTTTGTCTGAGCAGTACTTC	CASSLAGLLSEQYF
TRBV11-2	NA	TRBJ1-2	NA	TGTGCCAGCAGCTCGGGGGGTGGCTACACCTTC	CASSSGGGYTF
TRBV19	NA	TRBJ2-5	NA	TGTGCCAGTAGTATCCCCCAGCGTGCCGAGACCCAGTACTTC	CASSIPQRAETQYF
TRBV5-1	NA	TRBJ2-7	TRBD1	TGCGCCAGCAGCTTGGGGGGGACAGTCTCCTACGAGCAGTACTTC	CASSLGGTVSYEQYF
TRBV6-5	NA	TRBJ1-2	NA	TGTGCCAGCAGTTACGGTAGCTCCCGGCCACACCATGGCTACACCTTC	CASSYGSSRPHHGYTF
TRBV5-4	NA	TRBJ2-1	TRBD1	TGTGCCAGCAGCCAAGGACAGGGGATTGCCTACAATGAGCAGTTCTTC	CASSQGQGIAYNEQFF
TRBV6-5	NA	TRBJ1-4	TRBD1	TGTGCCAGCAGTTACACCCGGGACGGACAGGACAAACTGTTTTTT	CASSYTRDGQDKLFF
TRBV5-4	once	TRBJ1-6	NA	TGTGCCAGCAGCTTGGACGGTCCTAATTCACCCCTCCACTTT	CASSLDGPNSPLHF
TRBV6-5	few	TRBJ1-1	TRBD1	TGTGCCAGCAGACCGGGACAGGGGGGCACTGAAGCTTTCTTT	CASRPGQGGTEAFF
TRBV9	NA	TRBJ2-7	TRBD2	TGTGCCAGCAGCGCAGGACTAGCGGGAGTATCCTACGAGCAGTACTTC	CASSAGLAGVSYEQYF
TRBV6-5	once	TRBJ2-3	TRBD1	TGTGCCAGCAGCGGACAGGGAGGTCCAGATACGCAGTATTTT	CASSGQGGPDTQYF
TRBV19	NA	TRBJ1-5	NA	TGTGCCAGTAGTACCGAGAATAGCAATCAGCCCCAGCATTTT	CASSTENSNQPQHF
TRBV5-4	NA	TRBJ1-2	NA	TGTGCCAGCAGCGCGGGACGGGGGTTAACTAACTATGGCTACACCTTC	CASSAGRGLTNYGYTF
TRBV7-3	NA	TRBJ1-2	TRBD1	TGTGCCAGCAGCTTAAGGACAGGGGATGGCTACACCTTC	CASSLRTGDGYTF
TRBV4-1	NA	TRBJ2-1	TRBD2	TGCGCCAGCAGCCAGGCTAGCGGGGTATACAATGAGCAGTTCTTC	CASSQASGVYNEQFF
TRBV23-1	NA	TRBJ2-2	NA	TGCGCCAGCATTCTTCGGGGGACCGGGGAGCTGTTTTTT	CASILRGTGELFF
TRBV7-2	NA	TRBJ2-7	TRBD2	TGTGCCAGCAGCTTAGCAGGCGGGAGCGCTTACGAGCAGTACTTC	CASSLAGGSAYEQYF
TRBV27	NA	TRBJ2-2	TRBD1	TGTGCCAGCAGGACAGGGTCCTTGACCGGGGAGCTGTTTTTT	CASRTGSLTGELFF
TRBV19	NA	TRBJ2-3	NA	TGTGCCAGTAGCCCCCAGAGCACAGATACGCAGTATTTT	CASSPQSTDTQYF
TRBV6-2/TRBV6-3	few	TRBJ1-6	TRBD1	TGTGCCAGCAGTCGACAGGGGATAAGTAATTCACCCCTCCACTTT	CASSRQGISNSPLHF